This T cell receptor beta chain comes out of a study of blood T cells in healthy people across ages. Study outcomes and limitations: With unsorted PBMCs, a conclusive comparison of naive versus antigen-experienced cells was not possible.

Through a sample-barcoded 5' primer and a J-beta primer mix, a second PCR was run for about 7 to 12 cycles. Each CDR3 protein gets one entry after TCRdb re-called the 5' RACE reads with MiXCR. The sample carries over 600,000 distinct CDR3 sequences, roughly 41% recorded once. The donors, healthy Caucasians from Russia, were aged roughly 6 to 90. CDR1 and CDR2 (germline): MDHEN, SYDVKM. This CDR3 is 17 amino acids long. Details on this clonotype: Its matching antigen is unknown.

This TCR was recovered from a man at least 80 years old in good health. The chain recombines TRBV28 with TRBJ2-5; the D call may be TRBD1 or TRBD2 (6 bases each). TRBJ2-7 explains the end of the DNA better; the J call may be wrong. What was sequenced was blood. CDR3 loop: CASSRTPRGLWGFEQYF. CDR3 DNA sequence: TGTGCCAGCAGCCGCACCCCACGGGGGCTTTGGGGTTTCGAGCAGTACTTC.